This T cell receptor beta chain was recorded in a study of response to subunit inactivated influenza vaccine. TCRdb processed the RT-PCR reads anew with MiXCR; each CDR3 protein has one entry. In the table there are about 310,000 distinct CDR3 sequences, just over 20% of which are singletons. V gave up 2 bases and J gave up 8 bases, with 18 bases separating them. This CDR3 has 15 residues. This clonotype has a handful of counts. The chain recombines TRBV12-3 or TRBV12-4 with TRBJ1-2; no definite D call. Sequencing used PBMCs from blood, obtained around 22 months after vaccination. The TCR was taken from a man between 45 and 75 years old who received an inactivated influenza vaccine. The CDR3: CASSLPPPARRGYTF. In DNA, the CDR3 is TGTGCCAGCAGTTTACCCCCGCCAGCTAGAAGAGGCTACACCTTC.